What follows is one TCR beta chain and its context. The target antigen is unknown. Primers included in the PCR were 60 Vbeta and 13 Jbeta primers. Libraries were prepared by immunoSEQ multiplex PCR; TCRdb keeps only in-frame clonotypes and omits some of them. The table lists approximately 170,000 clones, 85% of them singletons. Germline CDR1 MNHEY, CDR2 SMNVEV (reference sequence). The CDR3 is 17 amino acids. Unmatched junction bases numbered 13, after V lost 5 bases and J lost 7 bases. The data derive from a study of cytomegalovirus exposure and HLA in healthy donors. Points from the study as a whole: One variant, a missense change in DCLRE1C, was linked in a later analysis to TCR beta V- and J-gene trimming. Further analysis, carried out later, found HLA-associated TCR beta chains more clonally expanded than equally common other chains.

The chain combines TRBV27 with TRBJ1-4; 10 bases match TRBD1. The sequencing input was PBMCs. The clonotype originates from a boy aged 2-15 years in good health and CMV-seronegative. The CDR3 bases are TGTGCCAGCAGTCTCCTCCGTGGGACAGGGGCGAGTGAAAAACTGTTTTTT. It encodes CASSLLRGTGASEKLFF.